This TCR beta chain comes out of a study of shared clonotypes between healthy human individuals. As for the study in general: Each donor's CD4 naive and CD4 memory cells filled three plates apiece, CD8 naive two, and CD8 memory one.

Whole-study results and caveats: The expectation was that sequencing depth would affect clonotype sharing among donors. Non-shared clonotypes displayed generation probabilities falling below those of clonotypes present in all four donors.

Libraries were prepared by immunoSEQ multiplex PCR; TCRdb keeps only in-frame clonotypes and omits some of them. The sample records roughly 2.5 million clones, 90% to 95% being singletons. Points on this clone: Its antigen is still unknown.

Every donor was a Caucasian adult from Nashville, Tennessee. The sequence derives from a young man in good health. Sequenced: naive CD4+ T cells sorted from blood. The sample's subset: CD45RA+ positively selected.

The CDR3 region has the DNA TGTGCCAGCACCCGGGACGGAGCCTACGAGCAGTACTTC. This gives the protein CASTRDGAYEQYF. The gene calls are TRBV11-2 and TRBJ2-7; D possibly matches TRBD1 or TRBD2 (5 bases each). Trimming stripped 7 bases from V and 2 bases from J, with 12 bases between. Germline V gene lookup returns CDR1 SGHAT and CDR2 FQNNGV. This CDR3 contains 13 residues.